This T cell receptor (beta chain) is drawn from a study of T cell responses to AZD1222 COVID-19 vaccine. Study observations and caveats: Repertoire sampling happened only post peak T cell response. The span of vaccine-associated CD4 TCRs extended across spike, with dominance at 160-218 and 743-854.

CDR1 and CDR2 from the germline V gene are SGDLS and YYNGEE. V was pared by 4 bases and J by 3 bases, with 15 bases between. The CDR3 sequence is 15 residues long. Only one count was recorded for this clone. Its cognate antigen is unknown. Profiled with immunoSEQ multiplex PCR; TCRdb holds only in-frame clones, not every one. The sample has 65,000 to 95,000 clones; around 92% are singletons. The TCR sequence derives from an adult in good health. The sample consisted of peripheral blood, taken on day 0 of MenACWY control vaccination. The gene calls are TRBV9 and TRBJ2-3; D perhaps matches TRBD1 (7 bases). This CDR3 is CASSIRTGGTDTQYF. CDR3 sequence (DNA): TGTGCCAGCAGCATCCGGACAGGAGGGACAGATACGCAGTATTTT. Looking up the rest from reference TRBV9 and TRBJ2-3 gives the full variable domain: DSGVTQTPKHLITATGQRVTLRCSPRSGDLSVYWYQQSLDQGLQFLIQYYNGEERAKGNILERFSAQQFPDLHSELNLSSLELGDSALYFCASSIRTGGTDTQYFGPGTRLTVL.